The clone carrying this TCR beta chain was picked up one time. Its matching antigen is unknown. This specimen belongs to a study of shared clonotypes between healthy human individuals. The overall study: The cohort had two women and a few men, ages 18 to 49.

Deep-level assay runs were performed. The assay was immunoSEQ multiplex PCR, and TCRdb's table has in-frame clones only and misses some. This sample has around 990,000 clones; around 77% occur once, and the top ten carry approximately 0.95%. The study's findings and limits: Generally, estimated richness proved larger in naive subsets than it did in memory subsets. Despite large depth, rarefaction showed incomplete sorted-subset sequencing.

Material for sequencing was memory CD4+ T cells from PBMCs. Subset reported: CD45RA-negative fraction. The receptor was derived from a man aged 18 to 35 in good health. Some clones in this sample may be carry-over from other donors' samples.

This chain's CDR3 is CSAGTNEQFF. DNA for the CDR3: TGCAGTGCTGGGACCAATGAGCAGTTCTTC. The chain combines TRBV20-1 with TRBJ2-1; D possibly uses TRBD1 or TRBD2 (5 bases each). Germline values: CDR1 DFQATT, CDR2 SNEGSKA (reference sequence). The V and J ends lost 5 bases and 6 bases respectively, with 5 bases between them. The CDR3 consists of 10 residues.